What follows are 29 T cell receptor beta chains derived from one specimen sequenced in a study of control samples from healthy donors and cancer patients. Here immunoSEQ multiplex PCR was the method, and the copy in TCRdb shows in-frame clones only, minus some. The sample lists some 150,000 clones; about 93% were seen once. The sample consisted of blood. The receptors come from a man aged 50 or older in good health.

V and J are TRBV9 and TRBJ2-2; maybe TRBD2 (6 bases). Germline assignment: CDR1 SGDLS and CDR2 YYNGEE. This CDR3 spans 15 amino acids. V was shortened by 0 bases and J by 0 bases, with 6 bases between the two germline ends. CDR3 in amino acids: CASSVGGANTGELFF. The CDR3 bases are TGTGCCAGCAGCGTAGGGGGGGCGAACACCGGGGAGCTGTTTTTT.

This chain joins TRBV7-6 and TRBJ2-5; TRBD1 agrees at 9 bases. Germline CDR1 reads SGHVS; CDR2 reads FNYEAQ. V was pared by 4 bases and J by 5 bases, with 11 bases of the junction left unmatched. This CDR3 has 16 amino acids. The CDR3 loop reads CASSSAQGAVGETQYF. The CDR3 bases are TGTGCCAGCAGCTCCGCACAGGGGGCGGTTGGGGAGACCCAGTACTTC.

This rearrangement joins TRBV10-2 to TRBJ2-7; 16 bases are a match to TRBD2. The CDR3 sequence is 14 residues long. The V segment lost 8 bases and the J segment 5 bases; nucleotides outside the gene matches: 3. Germline lookup yields CDR1 WSHSY and CDR2 SAAADI. The CDR3 spells CASGGTSGRDEQYF. DNA of the CDR3: TGCGCCAGCGGGGGGACTAGCGGGAGGGACGAGCAGTACTTC.

This CDR3 is CASSLRSGAEEKLFF. CDR3 nucleotide sequence: TGCGCCAGCAGCTTGAGATCTGGGGCGGAGGAAAAACTGTTTTTT. This chain connects TRBV5-1 to TRBJ1-4; a possible D gene is TRBD1 (5 bases). V lost 1 base to trimming and J lost 8 bases, with 15 bases between them. Germline-derived CDR1 and CDR2 are SGHRS and YFSETQ. The CDR3 runs 15 residues.

This clone was seen once. CDR3 in DNA: TGTGCCAGCAGTTACACATGGGACAGAAGCTCCTACGAGCAGTACTTC. Amino acids: CASSYTWDRSSYEQYF. The chain couples TRBV6-5 to TRBJ2-7; TRBD1 matches at 7 bases. Germline V gene lookup returns CDR1 MNHEY and CDR2 SVGAGI. V trimming: 2 bases; J trimming: 0 bases; junction bases outside the gene matches: 7. CDR3 length equals 16 residues.

This chain connects TRBV2 to TRBJ1-5; the match to TRBD1 covers 8 bases. The CDR3 totals 11 residues. V lost 6 bases to trimming and J lost 15 bases; unmatched junction nucleotides: 7. Germline loops: CDR1 SNHLY, CDR2 FYNNEI. The CDR3 DNA reads as TGTGCCAGCAGGGGGACAGGCGTCATGCATTTT. Its translation: CASRGTGVMHF.

The chain joins TRBV7-3 to TRBJ1-1; D is undetermined. V was cut by 5 bases and J by 1 base, with 8 bases left in between. Germline values: CDR1 SGHTA, CDR2 FQGTGA. CDR3 length: 13 residues. The CDR3, as DNA: TGTGCCAGCAGCCTTACACCGAACACTGAAGCTTTCTTT. Translating gives CASSLTPNTEAFF. Full variable domain (remainder filled in from reference TRBV7-3 and TRBJ1-1): GAGVSQTPSNKVTEKGKYVELRCDPISGHTALYWYRQSLGQGPEFLIYFQGTGAADDSGLPNDRFFAVRPEGSVSTLKIQRTERGDSAVYLCASSLTPNTEAFFGQGTRLTVV.

J is TRBJ2-7 and V is TRBV3-1 (or the pseudogene TRBV3-2); TRBD2 matches 7 bases. Trimming at V came to 2 bases and at J to 1 base, leaving 2 bases not matched to a gene. CDR3 length: 14 amino acids. CDR1 and CDR2 from the germline V gene are LGHDT and YNNKEL (reference sequence). In nucleotides, the CDR3 is TGTGCCAGCAGCCAACGCGGGAGTTCCTACGAGCAGTACTTC. Protein sequence: CASSQRGSSYEQYF.

The chain uses TRBV11-2 and TRBJ2-1; 11 bases line up with TRBD2. The CDR3 consists of 16 residues. After removal of 5 bases from V and 5 bases from J, the junction contained 8 bases not matched to a gene. CDR1 SGHAT and CDR2 FQNNGV come from the germline V gene. CDR3 DNA: TGTGCCAGCAGCCCAACTAGCGGGAGTAGGGACAATGAGCAGTTCTTC. The encoded protein is CASSPTSGSRDNEQFF.

This clone showed up just a few times. The chain uses TRBV7-9 and TRBJ2-5; no firm D call. V was shortened by 1 base and J by 5 bases, with 5 bases between the two germline ends. Germline V gives CDR1 SEHNR, CDR2 FQNEAQ (reference sequence). The CDR3 spans 12 residues. CDR3 loop: CASSLVRETQYF. The CDR3 DNA sequence: TGTGCCAGCAGCTTAGTCAGGGAGACCCAGTACTTC.

CDR3 loop: CASSLERGHGTDTQYF. For the CDR3, the DNA is TGTGCCAGCAGCTTAGAGCGGGGGCACGGCACAGATACGCAGTATTTT. The chain is built from TRBV7-2 and TRBJ2-3; the match to TRBD2 covers 8 bases. J lost 1 base, V lost 1 base, and 4 bases had no gene match. This CDR3 has 16 residues. The germline V gene has CDR1 SGHTA and CDR2 FQGNSA.

The chain is built from TRBV7-2 and TRBJ2-7; 14 bases map to TRBD2. J was trimmed by 5 bases and V by 0 bases; bases with no gene match: 3. Germline V gene sequence: CDR1 SGHTA, CDR2 FQGNSA. The CDR3 sequence is 16 residues long. CDR3: CASSLAGLAGGDEQYF. The CDR3 DNA sequence: TGTGCCAGCAGCTTAGCCGGACTAGCGGGAGGTGACGAGCAGTACTTC.

DNA of the CDR3: TGTGCCACCAGTGAGGGGGCTCAGCCCCAGCATTTT. Protein product: CATSEGAQPQHF. The V and J genes are TRBV24-1 and TRBJ1-5; D may be TRBD1 (6 bases). V shed 4 bases and J shed 6 bases, with 6 bases lying between them. This CDR3 is 12 amino acids long. Germline loops: CDR1 KGHDR, CDR2 SFDVKD.

V usage is TRBV10-1 and J usage is TRBJ2-1; the match to TRBD2 covers 8 bases. The length of the CDR3 is 17 residues. CDR1 is WNHNN, CDR2 SYGVQD, per germline (reference sequence). V lost 4 bases, J lost 7 bases, and 15 bases stayed unmatched. The CDR3 loop is CASSGGPGQRERNEQFF. The CDR3 nucleotides read TGCGCCAGCAGTGGAGGGCCCGGCCAGCGGGAGAGGAATGAGCAGTTCTTC.

This rearrangement joins TRBV11-2 to TRBJ2-7; D is unresolved. The CDR3 contains 16 residues. Trimming cost V 0 bases and J 3 bases, with 15 bases left between them. Germline V lookup: CDR1 SGHAT, CDR2 FQNNGV. As DNA, the CDR3 is TGTGCCAGCAGCTTAGATTCATGGGCGAACTACTACGAGCAGTACTTC. Translated, it gives CASSLDSWANYYEQYF.

The chain links TRBV11-2 to TRBJ2-1; 14 nucleotides agree with TRBD2. The CDR3 spans 17 residues. Losses at the gene ends were 0 bases for V and 6 bases for J; bases not matched to a gene: 4. Germline V gene sequence: CDR1 SGHAT, CDR2 FQNNGV. CDR3 nucleotides: TGTGCCAGCAGCTTAGAGGGACTAGCGGGAGAATCCAATGAGCAGTTCTTC. Translating gives CASSLEGLAGESNEQFF. The whole variable domain, filled in from reference TRBV11-2 and TRBJ2-1, reads EAGVAQSPRYKIIEKRQSVAFWCNPISGHATLYWYQQILGQGPKLLIQFQNNGVVDDSQLPKDRFSAERLKGVDSTLKIQPAKLEDSAVYLCASSLEGLAGESNEQFFGPGTRLTVL.

The chain uses TRBV6-5 and TRBJ1-6; TRBD1 is a possible D gene (5 bases). Trimming took off 11 bases at V and 9 bases at J, with 17 bases between the two ends. The germline V gene has CDR1 MNHEY and CDR2 SVGAGI. This CDR3 is built from 13 residues. The CDR3 here is CARSEQVGSPLHF. CDR3 nucleotides: TGTGCCCGCTCCGAACAGGTGGGTTCACCCCTCCACTTT.

The count of this clone is one. This CDR3 reads CASSLGQGVTGELFF. The CDR3 DNA is TGTGCCAGCAGTTTGGGACAGGGTGTCACCGGGGAGCTGTTTTTT. This chain links TRBV28 with TRBJ2-2, with 9 bases identical to TRBD1. V lost 3 bases and J lost 4; bases outside the gene matches: 3. Germline CDR1 is MDHEN and CDR2 is SYDVKM. The CDR3 has 15 residues.

The rearrangement uses TRBV2 and TRBJ1-3; 10 bases align to TRBD1. The V and J ends lost 7 bases and 9 bases, in that order; junction bases with no gene match: 6. The CDR3 is made up of 13 amino acids. Germline CDR1 is SNHLY and CDR2 is FYNNEI. CDR3 loop: CASTPGQGGTIYF. The CDR3 DNA follows: TGTGCCAGCACCCCAGGACAGGGGGGCACCATATATTTT.

The chain couples TRBV5-1 to TRBJ2-7; perhaps TRBD2 as D (6 bases). Looked up from germline, CDR1 is SGHRS and CDR2 is YFSETQ. This CDR3 spans 14 amino acids. The V end was cut by 5 bases, the J end by 4 bases, with 16 bases between. The CDR3 DNA follows: TGCGCCAGCAGGGACGGGGGAGCTTCGTACGAGCAGTACTTC. This translates into CASRDGGASYEQYF.

This clone was counted only a few times. The rearrangement uses TRBV5-1 and TRBJ2-7; 7 positions agree with TRBD2. The junction had 5 bases not matched to a gene; V was cut back by 0 bases and J by 2 bases. Looked up from germline, CDR1 is SGHRS and CDR2 is YFSETQ. The CDR3 is 15 residues long. CDR3 nucleotide sequence: TGCGCCAGCAGCTTGGTGGCTGCGGGGGCCTACGAGCAGTACTTC. Its protein is CASSLVAAGAYEQYF.

The V and J genes are TRBV6-5 and TRBJ2-7; 13 bases match TRBD2. Germline trimming cut 2 bases from V and 12 bases from J; bases unmatched to any gene: 10. Germline CDR1 and CDR2: MNHEY and SVGAGI. The CDR3 totals 15 residues. The CDR3 region is CASSYGRTSGSFWYF. As DNA, the CDR3 is TGTGCCAGCAGTTACGGACGGACTAGCGGGAGTTTTTGGTACTTC.

Here the CDR3 reads CASSLELAEADTQYF. CDR3 sequence (DNA): TGTGCCAGCAGCTTAGAACTAGCGGAGGCAGATACGCAGTATTTT. The chain combines TRBV11-2 with TRBJ2-3; 8 nucleotides align to TRBD2. CDR1 is SGHAT and CDR2 is FQNNGV in the germline V gene. After removal of 0 bases from V and 4 bases from J, the junction contained 3 bases not matched to a gene. CDR3 length: 15 amino acids.

For this clone: The junction does not match germline at one end; this may be a read error. The chain is built from TRBV5-1 and TRBJ2-7; D is undetermined. In germline, CDR1 is SGHRS, CDR2 YFSETQ. The CDR3 sequence is 10 residues long. CDR3 nucleotides: TGCGCCAGCAGCCCCTACGGGCAGTACTTC. This translates into CASSPYGQYF.

The V and J genes are TRBV6-2 or TRBV6-3 and TRBJ2-1; 12 bases are shared with TRBD2. CDR3 length: 16 residues. V lost 5 bases, J lost 3 bases, and 5 bases stayed unmatched. Germline V gene sequence: CDR1 MNHEY, CDR2 SVGEGT. The CDR3, as DNA: TGTGCCAGCAGTCCCGGACTAGCGGGATTCTACAATGAGCAGTTCTTC. As protein: CASSPGLAGFYNEQFF.

V gene TRBV27 combines with J gene TRBJ2-2, with unresolved D. CDR3 length: 14 residues. V lost 3 bases and J lost 7, with 12 bases in between. Per the germline V gene, CDR1 is MNHEY and CDR2 is SMNVEV (reference sequence). The chain's CDR3 is CASSLSNGFGELFF. Here the CDR3 DNA reads TGTGCCAGCAGTTTGAGTAATGGGTTCGGGGAGCTGTTTTTT.

The chain couples TRBV27 to TRBJ2-4; possible D gene TRBD1, 5 bases. V lost 8 bases to trimming and J lost 7 bases, with 15 bases between them. Germline CDR1 MNHEY, CDR2 SMNVEV (reference sequence). This CDR3 is 13 amino acids long. Here the CDR3 reads CASGADYRNIQYF. CDR3 in DNA: TGTGCCAGCGGGGCAGATTATAGGAACATTCAGTACTTC.

The CDR3 loop is CASSSGPIRRDTQYF. The DNA for the CDR3 is TGTGCCAGCAGCTCGGGACCGATAAGGCGAGATACGCAGTATTTT. This chain joins TRBV5-6 and TRBJ2-3; possibly TRBD1 or TRBD2 for D (5 bases each). Germline CDR1 and CDR2: SGHDT and YYEEEE. V was trimmed by 3 bases and J by 5 bases, leaving 16 bases between them. The CDR3 consists of 15 residues.

The chain recombines TRBV23-1 with TRBJ2-7, with D maybe TRBD1 (5 bases). TRBV23-1 belongs to the ORF category, with a function that is uncertain. This CDR3 has 17 residues. Trimming left V 0 bases short and J 3 bases short, with 18 bases between. The CDR3: CASSQSWGRLPFYEQYF. The CDR3 DNA sequence: TGCGCCAGCAGTCAATCGTGGGGCAGGCTCCCCTTCTACGAGCAGTACTTC.